Sequencing of this T cell receptor (beta chain) was carried out in a study of spatial heterogeneity in lung cancer. Specified time point: sample taken at primary tumor resection. Extraction of whole RNA from tumor, nontumor lung or frozen PBMC preceded unsorted sequencing. TCRdb itself ran the 5' RACE reads through MiXCR, one entry per CDR3 protein. The table has 45,000 or so distinct CDR3 sequences, about an eighth seen once. A few counts support this clonotype. The receptor comes from a female donor with early-stage non-small cell lung cancer. The specimen was PBMCs, collected at surgery.

The CDR3 DNA sequence: TGTGCCAGCAGCCTGATGGCGGGGTCCTACAATGAGCAGTTCTTC. It specifies CASSLMAGSYNEQFF. The genes are TRBV12-3 or TRBV12-4 and TRBJ2-1, with TRBD2 as a possible D gene (6 bases). The germline V and J ends were trimmed by 6 bases and 1 base, with 13 bases remaining between them. This CDR3 has 15 amino acids.